This TCR beta chain was sequenced during a study of CD8+CD57+ T cells in acquired aplastic anemia. Whoever was chosen for sequencing had shown CD8+CD57+ cell expansion by flow cytometry. Broader study findings: For CD8+ Simpson's diversity, patients and controls showed no significant difference.

As concerns this clonotype: Its antigen is not identified.

The study profiled TCR beta VDJ and CDR3 using genomic DNA as template. Via MiXCR, TCRdb re-called the reads, giving one row per CDR3 protein. The data hold under 350,000 distinct CDR3 sequences, with under 65% observed a single time. The clonotype originates from a human donor with aplastic anemia. The sample taken for sequencing was sorted CD4+, CD8+, or CD8+CD57+ T cells (not recorded which) from PBMCs.

DNA of the CDR3: TGTGCCAGCACCCTTGCCCAGGTAGCTAACTATGGCTACACCTTC. The encoded protein is CASTLAQVANYGYTF. V is TRBV6-4 and J is TRBJ1-2; D is ambiguous. Deletions cut 7 bases from V and 0 bases from J, with 15 bases between. Per the germline V gene, CDR1 is MRHNA and CDR2 is SNTAGT. The CDR3 loop spans 15 amino acids.